This T cell receptor beta chain was identified in a study of OX40 agonist ivuxolimab in advanced cancers. Study information: Earlier anti-PD-1, anti-PD-L1 or anti-CTLA-4 therapy was permitted; under 50% had received some. Study-wide results and caveats: Clonal expansion by week 6 occurred in CD4+ and CD8+ blood T cells (at 0.1 to 3.0 mg/kg). Certain nonresponders likewise exhibited a low normalized T-cell clonal expansion. Clonal expansion in partial responders at 0.1-3.0 mg/kg ranked among the lowest.

Germline V CDR1 and CDR2: SEHNR, FQNEAQ (reference sequence). V lost 5 bases and J lost 7, with 30 bases in between. The CDR3 loop spans 19 amino acids. As to this clone: Its specificity is not known.

The assay was immunoSEQ multiplex PCR, and TCRdb's table has in-frame clones only and misses some. The sample lists tens of thousands of clones, 84% seen once, with approximately 2% in the top ten. The TCR comes from an adult with an advanced solid tumor such as melanoma, head and neck, liver or kidney cancer. The material was CD4+ or CD8+ T cells sorted from blood, obtained in a trial of the OX40 agonist ivuxolimab. The chain combines TRBV7-9 with TRBJ2-1, with D possibly TRBD2 on 10 matching bases. This chain's CDR3 is CASSGYRGLSSGRTNEQFF. In DNA, the CDR3 is TGTGCCAGCAGCGGGTACAGGGGGCTGTCTAGCGGGAGAACAAATGAGCAGTTCTTC.